The sequence of this T cell receptor beta chain was determined in a study of T cell responses to AZD1222 COVID-19 vaccine (dated by TCRdb to the early 2020s). General notes on the study: AZD1222 recipients given second doses at about 4 weeks or at about 12 weeks were pooled, since spike-specific TCR depth and breadth were not found to differ between the two schedules. A total of 233 trial participants underwent TCR sequencing, of whom about 200 received two doses of AZD1222 and around 25 received two doses of the MenACWY control vaccine. Trial participants were enrolled by age into subgroups of 18-55, 56-69 and 70-plus years, and around 140, 26 and 57 TCR-sequenced participants, respectively, were included in these subgroups.

Inclusive of the bounding cysteine and phenylalanine, the CDR3 is 11 residues long. Only CDR3 DNA is held: 33 bases, read in frame from base 1. Trimming at the junction amounts to 4 bases on V and 8 bases on J, and the germline ends lie 5 bases apart. As to this clone: Which antigen it targets is not known. No much larger clone is present one base from it, and per-base qualities are unavailable.

Results and caveats for the whole study, not just this receptor: Only 5 to 7 AZD1222 recipients were SARS-CoV-2 seropositive at baseline, limiting conclusions about previously exposed vaccinees. Because no samples from the day 14 peak response were available, repertoires could be characterized only after the peak T cell response. In the small 56-69-year group, the increase in depth fell short of significance, most likely because of low power. Reportedly, close to half of the unique spike-specific TCRs recognized epitopes lying outside the regions that are mutated in the B.1.351 and B.1.1.7 variants. The vaccine-associated CD4 TCRs covered the entire spike protein, and the dominant responses fell in regions 160-218 and 743-854. Participants were mostly white British, with more females than males. The authors suggested clonal diversity may have been underestimated. After two AZD1222 doses, spike-specific TCR breadth and depth were significantly higher than at day 0 and than in MenACWY recipients.

Taken with the paper, the label for time point translates to: baseline before first vaccination. Samples from vaccinated people were obtained from the UK trials COV001 and COV002, which included a single-blind randomized controlled phase 2/3 trial of AZD1222 (ChAdOx1 nCoV-19) in healthy adults. For TCRbeta chain sequencing, PBMC samples were collected from trial participants at day 0 and at day 28 after the second dose. The CDR3 regions of human TCRbeta chains were subjected to immunosequencing. Processing in the source paper ran as follows. Repertoire TCRs were checked for matches against a reference library of SARS-CoV-2-specific TCRs that had been generated using the MIRA antigen-specificity platform. Breadth was defined as the fraction of unique TCRs that were SARS-CoV-2-associated, and depth was defined as the fraction of total T cells that were SARS-CoV-2-associated. Each spike-specific TCR was assigned to its reactive spike region and to a CD4 or CD8 class using the MIRA data. Log10-transformed breadth and depth values were compared by one-way ANOVA with Sidak's multiple comparisons tests. TCRdb provides this immuneACCESS table in a form limited to in-frame rearrangements. Some clones are lacking; in checked studies, under half of them reflect an unresolved V gene, and why the rest are absent is not known. That table gives V, J and clone size, and the DNA gave D and trimming. A total of around 100,000 clones appear in this sample, around 94% of them only once. The top ten hold approximately 2.2% of the sample.

Source: peripheral blood, taken on day 0 of AZD1222 vaccination. This TCR was recovered from an adult in good health. The chain links TRBV12-3 or TRBV12-4 with TRBJ1-4; a confident D gene designation cannot be given. The DNA sequence is TGTGCCAGCAGTTATAAGGAAAAACTGTTTTTT. Translated, this gives CASSYKEKLFF.